Here is one T cell receptor beta chain with its context. The data stem from a study of blood T cell repertoires in COVID-19. On the study more broadly: COVID-19 samples from acute and convalescent phases originated in the United States, Italy and Spain.

Only in-frame clones appear in the TCRdb table, and some are missing; sequencing was by immunoSEQ multiplex PCR. The profile shows 300,000 to 400,000 clones, roughly 90% of them singletons. CDR1 is SGHDT and CDR2 is YYEEEE in the germline V gene. V lost 1 base, J lost 3 bases, and 11 bases lay in between. The CDR3 contains 14 residues. Sequenced material: PBMCs or T cells enriched from blood (not recorded which). The receptor was isolated from a woman in her thirties with acute COVID-19. The rearrangement links TRBV5-6 to TRBJ2-7, with D possibly TRBD1 on 6 matching bases. This CDR3 reads CASSLIQGRYEQYF. The CDR3 region has the DNA TGTGCCAGCAGCTTGATACAGGGACGCTACGAGCAGTACTTC.